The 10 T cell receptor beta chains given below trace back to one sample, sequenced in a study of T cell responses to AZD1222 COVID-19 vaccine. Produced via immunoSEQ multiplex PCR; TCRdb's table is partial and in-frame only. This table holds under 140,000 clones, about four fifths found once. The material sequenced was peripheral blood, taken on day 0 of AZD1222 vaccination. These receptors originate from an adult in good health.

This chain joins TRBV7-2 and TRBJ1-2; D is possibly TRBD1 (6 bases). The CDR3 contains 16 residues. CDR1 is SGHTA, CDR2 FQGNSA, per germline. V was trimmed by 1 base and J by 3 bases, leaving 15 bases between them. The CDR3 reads CASSLDYVRGDYGYTF. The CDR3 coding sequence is TGTGCCAGCAGCTTAGATTATGTCAGGGGCGACTATGGCTACACCTTC.

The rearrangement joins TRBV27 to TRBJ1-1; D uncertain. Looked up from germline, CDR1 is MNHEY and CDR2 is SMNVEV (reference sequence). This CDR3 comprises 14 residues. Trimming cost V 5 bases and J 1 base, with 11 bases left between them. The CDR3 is CASSREGKNTEAFF. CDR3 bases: TGTGCCAGCAGTCGGGAGGGAAAGAACACTGAAGCTTTCTTT.

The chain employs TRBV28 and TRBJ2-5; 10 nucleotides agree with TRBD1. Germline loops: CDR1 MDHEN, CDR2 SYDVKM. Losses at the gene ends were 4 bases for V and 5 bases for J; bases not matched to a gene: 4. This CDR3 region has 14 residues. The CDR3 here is CASSSTGGRETQYF. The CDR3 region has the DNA TGTGCCAGCAGTTCGACAGGGGGCCGGGAGACCCAGTACTTC.

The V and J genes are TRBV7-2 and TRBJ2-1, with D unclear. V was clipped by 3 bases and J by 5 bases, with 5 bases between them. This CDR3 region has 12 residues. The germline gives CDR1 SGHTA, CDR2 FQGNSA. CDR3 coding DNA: TGTGCCAGCAGCTTTAGGAACAATGAGCAGTTCTTC. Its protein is CASSFRNNEQFF.

The CDR3 here is CASSLVGSPYEQYF. The CDR3 DNA reads as TGCGCCAGCAGCTTGGTAGGTTCCCCCTACGAGCAGTACTTC. This chain uses TRBV5-1 with TRBJ2-7; the D is unclear. CDR1 and CDR2 from the germline V gene are SGHRS and YFSETQ. The length of the CDR3 is 14 residues. Between the trimmed V and J ends, which lost 0 bases and 2 bases, there was a span of 9 bases.

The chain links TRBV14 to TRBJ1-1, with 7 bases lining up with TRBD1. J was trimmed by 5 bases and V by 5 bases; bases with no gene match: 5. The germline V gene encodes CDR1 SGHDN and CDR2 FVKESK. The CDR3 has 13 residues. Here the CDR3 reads CASSRGRGTEAFF. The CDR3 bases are TGTGCCAGCAGCAGGGGGCGCGGAACTGAAGCTTTCTTT.

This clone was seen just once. CDR3 region: CASSLEPYEQYF. CDR3 DNA sequence: TGCGCCAGCAGCTTGGAGCCCTACGAGCAGTACTTC. The chain uses TRBV5-1 and TRBJ2-7, with D unresolved. CDR3 length: 12 amino acids. Trimming pared 0 bases from V and 2 bases from J, leaving 3 bases between. The germline CDR1 and CDR2 sequences are SGHRS and YFSETQ.

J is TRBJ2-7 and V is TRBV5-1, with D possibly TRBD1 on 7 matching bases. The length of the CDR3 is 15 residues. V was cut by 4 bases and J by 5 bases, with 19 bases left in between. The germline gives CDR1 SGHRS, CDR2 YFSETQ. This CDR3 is CASSQGTAGRNEQYF. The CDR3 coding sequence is TGCGCCAGCAGCCAGGGGACAGCGGGCCGGAACGAGCAGTACTTC.

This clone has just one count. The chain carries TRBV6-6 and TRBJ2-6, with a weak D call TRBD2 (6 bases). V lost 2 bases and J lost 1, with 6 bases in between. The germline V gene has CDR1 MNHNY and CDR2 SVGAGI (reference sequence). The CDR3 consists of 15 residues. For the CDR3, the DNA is TGTGCCAGCAGTTACGGGGGGTCTGGGGCCAACGTCCTGACTTTC. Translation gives CASSYGGSGANVLTF.

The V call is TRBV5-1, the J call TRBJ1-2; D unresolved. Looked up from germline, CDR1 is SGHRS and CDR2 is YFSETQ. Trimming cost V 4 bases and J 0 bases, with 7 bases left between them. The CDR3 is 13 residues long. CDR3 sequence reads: CASSADPNYGYTF. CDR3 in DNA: TGCGCCAGCAGCGCGGACCCTAACTATGGCTACACCTTC.